The rows below give T cell receptor beta chains drawn from one sample of a study of T-cell reconstitution after alpha-beta-depleted transplantation in children. Each CDR3 protein is one row after TCRdb ran MiXCR on the PCR reads. Among about 400,000 distinct CDR3 sequences listed, about 20% were seen once. The sample consisted of PBMCs from the stem cell graft donor, taken from the stem cell graft. These receptors came from a human donor who donated a stem cell graft to a child with acute myeloid leukemia. Both conserved end residues are part of each CDR3. Each record gives: D gene, clone size, J gene, V gene, CDR3 DNA, CDR3 protein. A D gene is named only where the DNA matches it firmly. Expanded clones get a size class; other rows say once, few or many, or leave the size out.

D gene: TRBD1; clone size: -; J gene: TRBJ2-1; V gene: TRBV28; CDR3 DNA: TGTGCCAGCAGCCAGACAGGGGGAGTGTACAATGAGCAGTTCTTC; CDR3 protein: CASSQTGGVYNEQFF
D gene: TRBD1; clone size: -; J gene: TRBJ2-7; V gene: TRBV18; CDR3 DNA: TGTGCCAGCTCGGAGGGACAGGGCGGAGGCTACGAGCAGTACTTC; CDR3 protein: CASSEGQGGGYEQYF
D gene: TRBD2; clone size: -; J gene: TRBJ2-3; V gene: TRBV12-3/TRBV12-4; CDR3 DNA: TGTGCCAGCAGTCCTTATGCCGGGACTAGCGGGAAGGTAGATACGCAGTATTTT; CDR3 protein: CASSPYAGTSGKVDTQYF
D gene: TRBD2; clone size: many; J gene: TRBJ2-7; V gene: TRBV5-1; CDR3 DNA: TGCGCCAGCAGCTTGGGGACTAGCTCCTACGAGCAGTACTTC; CDR3 protein: CASSLGTSSYEQYF
D gene: -; clone size: -; J gene: TRBJ2-7; V gene: TRBV12-3/TRBV12-4; CDR3 DNA: TGTGCCAGCAGTCTGGGCAGGGTTGGGGAGCAGTACTTC; CDR3 protein: CASSLGRVGEQYF
D gene: TRBD1; clone size: -; J gene: TRBJ1-1; V gene: TRBV12-3/TRBV12-4; CDR3 DNA: TGTGCCAGCAGTCCAGCCTCGACAGGGACTACTGAAGCTTTCTTT; CDR3 protein: CASSPASTGTTEAFF
D gene: TRBD1; clone size: -; J gene: TRBJ1-1; V gene: TRBV25-1; CDR3 DNA: TGTGCCAGCAGTGAATTGGGACAGGGCTACGCGAACACTGAAGCTTTCTTT; CDR3 protein: CASSELGQGYANTEAFF
D gene: TRBD1; clone size: -; J gene: TRBJ2-1; V gene: TRBV5-1; CDR3 DNA: TGCGCCAGCAGCTTGTACCCGGGACAGGTCTACAATGAGCAGTTCTTC; CDR3 protein: CASSLYPGQVYNEQFF
D gene: -; clone size: many; J gene: TRBJ1-3; V gene: TRBV12-3/TRBV12-4; CDR3 DNA: TGTGCCAGCAGTTTATCGCTGGGAAACACCATATATTTT; CDR3 protein: CASSLSLGNTIYF
D gene: -; clone size: -; J gene: TRBJ2-7; V gene: TRBV20-1; CDR3 DNA: TGCAGTGGGGTGAGGGCGGGATTCGGCTACGAGCAGTACTTC; CDR3 protein: CSGVRAGFGYEQYF
D gene: TRBD1; clone size: few; J gene: TRBJ1-5; V gene: TRBV12-3/TRBV12-4; CDR3 DNA: TGTGCCAGCAGCCCCGGGACAGGGGATTATCAGCCCCAGCATTTT; CDR3 protein: CASSPGTGDYQPQHF
D gene: -; clone size: many; J gene: TRBJ2-7; V gene: TRBV20-1; CDR3 DNA: TGCAGTGCCGGGACGGGAGCCTACGAGCAGTACTTC; CDR3 protein: CSAGTGAYEQYF
D gene: TRBD1; clone size: few; J gene: TRBJ1-2; V gene: TRBV7-9; CDR3 DNA: TGTGCCAGCAGCTTATCGGCAGGGGGTGTTGTATATGGCTACACCTTC; CDR3 protein: CASSLSAGGVVYGYTF
D gene: -; clone size: -; J gene: TRBJ2-1; V gene: TRBV7-3; CDR3 DNA: TGTGCCAGCAGCTCCAACGGGGCGGGAAATGAGCAGTTCTTC; CDR3 protein: CASSSNGAGNEQFF
D gene: TRBD2; clone size: few; J gene: TRBJ2-7; V gene: TRBV4-1; CDR3 DNA: TGCGCCAGCAGCCAAGGGGAGGGCTCCTACGAGCAGTACTTC; CDR3 protein: CASSQGEGSYEQYF
D gene: TRBD2; clone size: many; J gene: TRBJ2-1; V gene: TRBV7-7; CDR3 DNA: TGTGCCAGCAGCAAGGGACTAGCGGGAGGGCTAGGTGAGCAGTTCTTC; CDR3 protein: CASSKGLAGGLGEQFF
D gene: -; clone size: few; J gene: TRBJ2-1; V gene: TRBV7-3; CDR3 DNA: TGTGCCAGCAGCCCTAACGGCGGGACTGTAGAGCAGTTCTTC; CDR3 protein: CASSPNGGTVEQFF
D gene: TRBD2; clone size: many; J gene: TRBJ2-1; V gene: TRBV29-1; CDR3 DNA: TGCAGCGCGTCCGGGGGGTTTACAAATGAGCAGTTCTTC; CDR3 protein: CSASGGFTNEQFF
D gene: TRBD2; clone size: -; J gene: TRBJ2-7; V gene: TRBV20-1; CDR3 DNA: TGCAGTGCTAAAACACCGGGACTAGCGGGAGGTCGCGAGCAGTACTTC; CDR3 protein: CSAKTPGLAGGREQYF
D gene: TRBD2; clone size: many; J gene: TRBJ2-7; V gene: TRBV28; CDR3 DNA: TGTGCCAGCGAGGGACTAGCGGGCTACGAGCAGTACTTC; CDR3 protein: CASEGLAGYEQYF
D gene: TRBD2; clone size: -; J gene: TRBJ2-7; V gene: TRBV20-1; CDR3 DNA: TGCAGTGCTAGAGATCTGGGACTAGCGGGAGGCCGATCAACCTACGAGCAGTACTTC; CDR3 protein: CSARDLGLAGGRSTYEQYF
D gene: -; clone size: few; J gene: TRBJ1-2; V gene: TRBV12-3/TRBV12-4; CDR3 DNA: TGTGCCAGCCGCGGTTACGTAGCCTCCTCCTATAACTATGGCTACACCTTC; CDR3 protein: CASRGYVASSYNYGYTF